This TCR beta chain came from a study of T cell responses to AZD1222 COVID-19 vaccine. Clones were read by immunoSEQ multiplex PCR, and TCRdb kept only the in-frame ones, dropping some. The table shows approximately 120,000 clones, with 88% occurring only once. This specimen consisted of peripheral blood, obtained on day 0 of AZD1222 vaccination. The receptor was isolated from an adult in good health.

CDR3 sequence (DNA): TGTGCCACCAGCAGAGCTTACGGGGAGCTGTTTTTT. Protein: CATSRAYGELFF. The V and J genes are TRBV15 and TRBJ2-2; D not resolved. Germline V gives CDR1 LNHNV, CDR2 YYDKDF (reference sequence). Trimming pared 1 base from V and 7 bases from J, leaving 4 bases between. This CDR3 spans 12 amino acids.